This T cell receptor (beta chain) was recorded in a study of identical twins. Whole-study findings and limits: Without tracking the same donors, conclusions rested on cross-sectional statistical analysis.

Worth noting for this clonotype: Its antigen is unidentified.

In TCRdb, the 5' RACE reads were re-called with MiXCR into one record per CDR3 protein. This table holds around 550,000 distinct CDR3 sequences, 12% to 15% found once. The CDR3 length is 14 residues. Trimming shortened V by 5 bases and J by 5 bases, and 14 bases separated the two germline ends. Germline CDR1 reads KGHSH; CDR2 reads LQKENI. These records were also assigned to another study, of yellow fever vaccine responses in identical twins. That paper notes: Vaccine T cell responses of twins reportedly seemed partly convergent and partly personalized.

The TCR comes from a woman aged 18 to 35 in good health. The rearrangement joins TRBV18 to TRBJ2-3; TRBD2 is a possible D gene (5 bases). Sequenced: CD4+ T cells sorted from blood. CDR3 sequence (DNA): TGTGCCAGCTCAGCCCACCGGACTCAAGATACGCAGTATTTT. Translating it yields CASSAHRTQDTQYF.